This TCR beta chain was documented in a study of T-cell memory formation after mild COVID-19. TCRdb itself ran the 5' RACE reads through MiXCR, one entry per CDR3 protein. This sample has about 140,000 distinct CDR3 sequences; approximately 5.7% occur once, and the top ten carry approximately 2.1%. This clonotype was counted between two and nine times. Antigen: not known. CDR1 is SGHDT, CDR2 YYEEEE, per germline. The CDR3 sequence is 15 residues long. After removal of 2 bases from V and 9 bases from J, the junction contained 8 bases not matched to a gene. Points from the study as a whole: CD4+ contracting clones were mainly CM and EM; CD8+ ones, EMRA. Clones contracting day 15 to 85 were balanced CD4/CD8; later expanders leaned CD4+. Whether second-wave clones peaking at day 37 were SARS-CoV-2 specific went unconfirmed.

The source of this sequence is an adult woman who had mild COVID-19 (a few samples of this study predate the infection). Cell type and time point are not known. Sample: PBMCs or a T cell subset sorted from them (not recorded which). The chain combines TRBV5-6 with TRBJ2-1; TRBD1 matches 10 bases. The CDR3 is CASSFRDRGSAEQFF. The CDR3 DNA is TGTGCCAGCAGCTTCCGGGACAGGGGATCTGCTGAGCAGTTCTTC.